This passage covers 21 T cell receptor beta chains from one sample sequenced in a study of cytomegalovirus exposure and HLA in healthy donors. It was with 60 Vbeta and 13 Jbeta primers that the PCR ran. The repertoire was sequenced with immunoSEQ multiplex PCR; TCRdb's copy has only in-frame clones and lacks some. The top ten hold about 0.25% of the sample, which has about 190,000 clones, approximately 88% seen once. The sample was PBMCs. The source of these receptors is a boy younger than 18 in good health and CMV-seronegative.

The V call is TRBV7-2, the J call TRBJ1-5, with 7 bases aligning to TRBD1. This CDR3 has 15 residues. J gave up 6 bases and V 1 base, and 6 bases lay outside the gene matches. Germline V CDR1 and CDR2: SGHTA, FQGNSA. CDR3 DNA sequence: TGTGCCAGCAGCTTAGAGGACAGGTCTATTCAGCCCCAGCATTTT. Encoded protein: CASSLEDRSIQPQHF.

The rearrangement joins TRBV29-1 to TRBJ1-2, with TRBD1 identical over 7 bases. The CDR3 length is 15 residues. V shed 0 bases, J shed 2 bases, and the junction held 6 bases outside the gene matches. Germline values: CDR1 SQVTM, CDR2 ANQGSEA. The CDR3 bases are TGCAGCGTTGAAGATTGGGGACAGCAAAACTATGGCTACACCTTC. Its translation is CSVEDWGQQNYGYTF. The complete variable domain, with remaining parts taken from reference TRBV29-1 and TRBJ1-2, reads SAVISQKPSRDICQRGTSLTIQCQVDSQVTMMFWYRQQPGQSLTLIATANQGSEATYESGFVIDKFPISRPNLTFSTLTVSNMSPEDSSIYLCSVEDWGQQNYGYTFGSGTRLTVV.

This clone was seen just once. DNA of the CDR3: TGTGCCAGCACTTTAGATACGCAGTATTTT. Translation: CASTLDTQYF. V gene TRBV7-9 combines with J gene TRBJ2-3, with D unresolved. The CDR3 consists of 10 residues. Germline values: CDR1 SEHNR, CDR2 FQNEAQ (reference sequence). With 7 bases removed from V and 5 bases from J, the gap between germline ends came to 4 bases. The complete variable domain, with remaining parts taken from reference TRBV7-9 and TRBJ2-3, reads DTGVSQNPRHKITKRGQNVTFRCDPISEHNRLYWYRQTLGQGPEFLTYFQNEAQLEKSRLLSDRFSAERPKGSFSTLEIQRTEQGDSAMYLCASTLDTQYFGPGTRLTVL.

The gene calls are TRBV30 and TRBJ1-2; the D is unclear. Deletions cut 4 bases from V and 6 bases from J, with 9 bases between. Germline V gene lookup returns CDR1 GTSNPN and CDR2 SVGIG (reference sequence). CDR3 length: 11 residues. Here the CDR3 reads CAWTPRNGYTF. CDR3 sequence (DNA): TGTGCCTGGACACCGAGGAATGGCTACACCTTC.

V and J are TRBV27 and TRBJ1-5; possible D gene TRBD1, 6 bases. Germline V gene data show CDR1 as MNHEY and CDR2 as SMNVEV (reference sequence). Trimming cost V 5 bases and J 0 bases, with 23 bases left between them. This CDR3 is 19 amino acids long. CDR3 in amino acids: CASSPARDTHSYSNQPQHF. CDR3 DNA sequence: TGTGCCAGCAGTCCGGCCAGGGACACTCACTCCTATAGCAATCAGCCCCAGCATTTT.

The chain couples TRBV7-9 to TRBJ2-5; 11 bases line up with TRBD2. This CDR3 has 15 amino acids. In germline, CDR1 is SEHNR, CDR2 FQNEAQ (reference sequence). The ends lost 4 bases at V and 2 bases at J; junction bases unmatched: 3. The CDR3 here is CASSSLAGGQETQYF. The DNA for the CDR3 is TGTGCCAGCAGCTCCCTAGCGGGGGGTCAAGAGACCCAGTACTTC.

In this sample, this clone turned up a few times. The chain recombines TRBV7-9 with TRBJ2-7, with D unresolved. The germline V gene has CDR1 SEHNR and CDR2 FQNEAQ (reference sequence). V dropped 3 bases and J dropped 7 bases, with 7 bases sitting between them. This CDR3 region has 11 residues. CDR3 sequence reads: CASSLAREQYF. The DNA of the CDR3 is TGTGCCAGCAGCTTGGCTAGGGAGCAGTACTTC.

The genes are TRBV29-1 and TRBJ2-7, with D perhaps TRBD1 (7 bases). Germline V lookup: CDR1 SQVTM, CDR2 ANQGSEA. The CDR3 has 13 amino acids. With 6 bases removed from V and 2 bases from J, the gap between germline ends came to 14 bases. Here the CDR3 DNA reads TGCAGCGTCGCCCAGGGGGGACCCTACGAGCAGTACTTC. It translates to CSVAQGGPYEQYF.

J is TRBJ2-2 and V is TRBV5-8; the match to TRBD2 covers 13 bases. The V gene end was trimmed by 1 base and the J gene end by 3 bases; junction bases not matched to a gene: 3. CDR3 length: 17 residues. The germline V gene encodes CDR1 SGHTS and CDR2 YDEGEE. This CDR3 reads CASSLRTSGGHTGELFF. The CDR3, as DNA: TGTGCCAGCAGCTTGCGGACTAGCGGGGGACACACCGGGGAGCTGTTTTTT.

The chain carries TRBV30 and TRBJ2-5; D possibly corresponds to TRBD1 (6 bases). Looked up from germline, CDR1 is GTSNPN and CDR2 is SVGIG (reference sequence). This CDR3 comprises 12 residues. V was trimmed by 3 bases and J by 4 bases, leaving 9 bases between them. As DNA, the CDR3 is TGTGCCTGGAGCGCGACAGGAGAGACCCAGTACTTC. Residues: CAWSATGETQYF.

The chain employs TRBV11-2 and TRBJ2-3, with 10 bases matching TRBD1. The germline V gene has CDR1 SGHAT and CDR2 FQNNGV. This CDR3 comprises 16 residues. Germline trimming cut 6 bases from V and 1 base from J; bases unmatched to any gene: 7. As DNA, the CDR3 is TGTGCCAGCAGACCTCGGACAGGGGGTGGCACAGATACGCAGTATTTT. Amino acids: CASRPRTGGGTDTQYF.

The chain's CDR3 is CASKGRGDSYEQYF. The CDR3 coding sequence is TGTGCCAGCAAAGGGAGGGGGGATTCCTACGAGCAGTACTTC. This chain joins TRBV2 and TRBJ2-7, with a weak D call TRBD2 (7 bases). Per germline, CDR1 SNHLY and CDR2 FYNNEI. The CDR3 extends over 14 amino acids. Deletions cut 7 bases from V and 1 base from J, with 14 bases between.

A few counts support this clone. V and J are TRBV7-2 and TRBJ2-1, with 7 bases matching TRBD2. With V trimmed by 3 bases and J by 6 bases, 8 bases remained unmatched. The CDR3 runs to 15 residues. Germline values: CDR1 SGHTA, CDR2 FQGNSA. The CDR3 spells CASSFRPLAANEQFF. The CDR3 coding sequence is TGTGCCAGCAGCTTTAGGCCGCTAGCGGCCAATGAGCAGTTCTTC.

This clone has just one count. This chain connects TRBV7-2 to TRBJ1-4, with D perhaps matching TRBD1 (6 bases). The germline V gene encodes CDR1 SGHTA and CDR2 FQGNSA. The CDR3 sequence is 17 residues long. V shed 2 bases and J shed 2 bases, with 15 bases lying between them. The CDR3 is CASSLRSGVVTNEKLFF. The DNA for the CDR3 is TGTGCCAGCAGCTTACGGTCAGGGGTTGTTACTAATGAAAAACTGTTTTTT. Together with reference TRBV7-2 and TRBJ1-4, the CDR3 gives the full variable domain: GAGVSQSPSNKVTEKGKDVELRCDPISGHTALYWYRQSLGQGLEFLIYFQGNSAPDKSGLPSDRFSAERTGGSVSTLTIQRTQQEDSAVYLCASSLRSGVVTNEKLFFGSGTQLSVL.

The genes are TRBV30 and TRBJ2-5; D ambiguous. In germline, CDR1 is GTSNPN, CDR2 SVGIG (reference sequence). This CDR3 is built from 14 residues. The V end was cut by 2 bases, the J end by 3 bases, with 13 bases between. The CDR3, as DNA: TGTGCCTGGAGTCCGCCGACTCTTAAAGAGACCCAGTACTTC. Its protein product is CAWSPPTLKETQYF.

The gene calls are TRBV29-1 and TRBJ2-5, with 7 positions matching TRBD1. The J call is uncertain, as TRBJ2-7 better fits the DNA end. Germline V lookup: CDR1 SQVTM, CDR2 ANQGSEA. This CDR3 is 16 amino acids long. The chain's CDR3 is CSVVPVRQGPPYEQYF. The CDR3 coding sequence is TGCAGCGTTGTTCCCGTTAGACAGGGTCCTCCCTACGAGCAGTACTTC.

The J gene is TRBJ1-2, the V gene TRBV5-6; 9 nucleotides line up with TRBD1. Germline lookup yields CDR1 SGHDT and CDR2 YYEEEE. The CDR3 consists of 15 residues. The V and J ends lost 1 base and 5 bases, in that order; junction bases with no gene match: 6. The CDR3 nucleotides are TGTGCCAGCAGCTTGTCACAGGGGGCGCGGTATGGCTACACCTTC. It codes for CASSLSQGARYGYTF.

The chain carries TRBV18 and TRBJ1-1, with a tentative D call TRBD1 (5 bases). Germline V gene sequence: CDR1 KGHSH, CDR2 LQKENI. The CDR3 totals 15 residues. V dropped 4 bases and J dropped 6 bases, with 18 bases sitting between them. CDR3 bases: TGTGCCAGCTCACGCCGCGAGACAGAGGCCGCTGAAGCTTTCTTT. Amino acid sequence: CASSRRETEAAEAFF. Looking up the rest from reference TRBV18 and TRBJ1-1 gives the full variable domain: NAGVMQNPRHLVRRRGQEARLRCSPMKGHSHVYWYRQLPEEGLKFMVYLQKENIIDESGMPKERFSAEFPKEGPSILRIQQVVRGDSAAYFCASSRRETEAAEAFFGQGTRLTVV.

The CDR3 protein is CASSLMGLETYEQYF. Here the CDR3 DNA reads TGTGCCAGCAGCCTGATGGGACTAGAAACGTACGAGCAGTACTTC. This chain joins TRBV7-2 and TRBJ2-7; 8 bases match TRBD2. The junction had 10 bases not matched to a gene; V was cut back by 5 bases and J by 4 bases. Germline V gives CDR1 SGHTA, CDR2 FQGNSA. CDR3 size: 15 residues.

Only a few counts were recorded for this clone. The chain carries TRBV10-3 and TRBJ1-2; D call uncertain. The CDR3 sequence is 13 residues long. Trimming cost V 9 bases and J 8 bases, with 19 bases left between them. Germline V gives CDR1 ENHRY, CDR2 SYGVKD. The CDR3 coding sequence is TGTGCCATAAACGCCCTGGGAGGATGGGGCTACACCTTC. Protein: CAINALGGWGYTF.

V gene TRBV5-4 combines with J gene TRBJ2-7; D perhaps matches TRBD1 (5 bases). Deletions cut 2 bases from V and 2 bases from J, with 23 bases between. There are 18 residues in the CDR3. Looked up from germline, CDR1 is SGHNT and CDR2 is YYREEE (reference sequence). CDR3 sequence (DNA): TGTGCCAGCAGCTTTGGAGCAAAGGGGCAGAGAAAAACCTACGAGCAGTACTTC. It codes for CASSFGAKGQRKTYEQYF.